What follows are 27 T cell receptor beta chains derived from one specimen sequenced in a study of T cell repertoires in cytomegalovirus infection. Their specific antigens are unknown. TCRdb independently ran MiXCR on the reads; one entry per CDR3 protein. The table lists about 570,000 distinct CDR3 sequences, roughly 42% of them singletons. Sample: cultured PBMCs, taken from culture after CMV antigen stimulation. Every receptor here comes from a human donor in good health (CMV status not recorded). Some clones in this sample may be carry-over from other donors' samples.

This chain's CDR3 is CASSNGEGVTDTQYF. The CDR3 DNA is TGTGCCAGCAGCAACGGGGAGGGGGTAACAGATACGCAGTATTTT. This chain links TRBV7-6 with TRBJ2-3; possibly TRBD2 for D (7 bases). CDR3 length equals 15 residues. Germline V gene sequence: CDR1 SGHVS, CDR2 FNYEAQ. Deletions cut 5 bases from V and 3 bases from J, with 15 bases between.

J is TRBJ2-5 and V is TRBV3-1; TRBD2 might be the D (6 bases). The CDR3 extends over 15 amino acids. Germline CDR1 reads LGHDT; CDR2 reads YNNKEL (reference sequence). Trimming left V 2 bases short and J 4 bases short, with 14 bases between. CDR3 sequence (DNA): TGTGCCAGCAGCCAATCGGGAGCCCACCCAGAGACCCAGTACTTC. Its translation: CASSQSGAHPETQYF.

This clonotype was observed once. The chain combines TRBV6-1 with TRBJ1-1, with D perhaps TRBD1 (6 bases). This CDR3 is built from 15 residues. V lost 7 bases and J 4 bases, leaving 19 bases between the germline ends. The germline CDR1 and CDR2 sequences are MNHNS and SASEGT. CDR3 amino acids: CASKIGGHRSTEAFF. For the CDR3, the DNA is TGTGCCAGCAAAATCGGGGGGCATCGAAGCACTGAAGCTTTCTTT.

V usage is TRBV12-3 or TRBV12-4 and J usage is TRBJ2-3; no clear D. This CDR3 has 14 residues. Between the trimmed V and J ends, which lost 4 bases and 0 bases, there was a span of 8 bases. The CDR3 loop is CASSSFGSTDTQYF. CDR3 in DNA: TGTGCCAGCAGTTCTTTCGGGAGCACAGATACGCAGTATTTT.

The J gene is TRBJ1-2, the V gene TRBV12-3 or TRBV12-4; D not certain. The CDR3 sequence is 14 residues long. Trimming took off 5 bases at V and 0 bases at J, with 10 bases between the two ends. CDR3 bases: TGTGCCAGCAGTGCCTCCGGGCCTAACTATGGCTACACCTTC. It translates to CASSASGPNYGYTF.

V is TRBV6-1 and J is TRBJ1-3; D not certain. Germline lookup yields CDR1 MNHNS and CDR2 SASEGT. This CDR3 region has 14 residues. Trimming cost V 8 bases and J 0 bases, with 11 bases left between them. CDR3 residues: CASLIGSSGNTIYF. The CDR3 DNA reads as TGTGCCAGCTTGATTGGGAGCTCTGGAAACACCATATATTTT.

This clonotype has a single count. A junction boundary mismatches the germline segment, possibly from a read error. The genes are TRBV4-1 and TRBJ1-1, with no clear D. Germline V gives CDR1 MGHRA, CDR2 YSYEKL. The CDR3 has 14 amino acids. The CDR3 nucleotides are TGTGCCAGCAGCCACTCACCGGCCAACACTGAAGCTTTCTTT. This sequence encodes CASSHSPANTEAFF.

Comments on this clonotype: With a much larger clone just one base away, this may be a read error. The V gene is TRBV7-8, the J gene TRBJ1-6, with D maybe TRBD1 (6 bases). Germline V gene data show CDR1 as SGHVS and CDR2 as FQNEAQ. The CDR3 consists of 14 residues. DNA of the CDR3: TGTACCAGCAGCCCACGGGGGCATAATTCACCCCTCCACTTT. Protein: CTSSPRGHNSPLHF.

The chain recombines TRBV7-2 with TRBJ2-5; perhaps TRBD2 as D (6 bases). V lost 0 bases and J 9 bases, leaving 17 bases between the germline ends. This CDR3 is 15 amino acids long. Germline V gene lookup returns CDR1 SGHTA and CDR2 FQGNSA. The CDR3 nucleotides are TGTGCCAGCAGCTTAGCAAACCTAGCGACTGCGCCCCAGTACTTC. This translates into CASSLANLATAPQYF.

The V call is TRBV20-1, the J call TRBJ2-3; TRBD1 matches 7 bases. Germline V gene sequence: CDR1 DFQATT, CDR2 SNEGSKA (reference sequence). With V trimmed by 5 bases and J by 3 bases, 11 bases remained unmatched. The CDR3 loop spans 15 amino acids. The CDR3 DNA follows: TGCAGTGCTCGCAACCCTAGGGGGCGGACAGATACGCAGTATTTT. It yields the protein CSARNPRGRTDTQYF.

This CDR3 reads CASSYVGGPFPGELFF. For the CDR3, the DNA is TGTGCCAGCAGTTATGTTGGTGGCCCTTTCCCCGGGGAGCTGTTTTTT. The V call is TRBV6-2 or TRBV6-3, the J call TRBJ2-2; D call uncertain. Per germline, CDR1 MNHEY and CDR2 SVGEGT. The length of the CDR3 is 16 residues. The V gene lost 3 bases and the J gene lost 6 bases, with 17 bases spanning the gap.

For the CDR3, the DNA is TGTGCCAGCGGAAGAACAGGGGGCGCGAACACCGGGGAGCTGTTTTTT. It encodes CASGRTGGANTGELFF. This rearrangement joins TRBV5-4 to TRBJ2-2, with 9 bases fitting TRBD1. V was clipped by 7 bases and J by 0 bases; unmatched bases: 7. Per the germline V gene, CDR1 is SGHNT and CDR2 is YYREEE (reference sequence). The CDR3 totals 16 residues. Full variable domain (missing parts from reference TRBV5-4 and TRBJ2-2): ETGVTQSPTHLIKTRGQQVTLRCSSQSGHNTVSWYQQALGQGPQFIFQYYREEENGRGNFPPRFSGLQFPNYSSELNVNALELDDSALYLCASGRTGGANTGELFFGEGSRLTVL.

This clonotype has just a few counts. The chain uses TRBV11-2 and TRBJ2-2; perhaps TRBD1 as D (5 bases). The length of the CDR3 is 16 residues. Germline assignment: CDR1 SGHAT and CDR2 FQNNGV. Trimming took off 3 bases at V and 6 bases at J, with 17 bases between the two ends. In DNA form, the CDR3 reads TGTGCCAGCAGCTTCTCTCCAGGGTCGATCGCCGGGGAGCTGTTTTTT. Translated: CASSFSPGSIAGELFF. Full variable domain (remainder filled in from reference TRBV11-2 and TRBJ2-2): EAGVAQSPRYKIIEKRQSVAFWCNPISGHATLYWYQQILGQGPKLLIQFQNNGVVDDSQLPKDRFSAERLKGVDSTLKIQPAKLEDSAVYLCASSFSPGSIAGELFFGEGSRLTVL.

V gene TRBV3-1 combines with J gene TRBJ2-2; perhaps D is TRBD1 or TRBD2 (5 bases each). CDR1 is LGHDT, CDR2 YNNKEL, per germline (reference sequence). The V and J ends lost 10 bases and 0 bases respectively, with 18 bases between them. The CDR3 spans 16 residues. The DNA for the CDR3 is TGTGCCACCGCCAGGTGGGGGAGTGCGAACACCGGGGAGCTGTTTTTT. It is translated as CATARWGSANTGELFF.

The chain employs TRBV28 and TRBJ1-5, with D maybe TRBD1 (5 bases). CDR1 MDHEN and CDR2 SYDVKM come from the germline V gene. This CDR3 is built from 17 residues. V gave up 3 bases and J gave up 0 bases, with 15 bases separating them. This CDR3 is CASSLGLGPHSNQPQHF. Written as DNA, the CDR3 is TGTGCCAGCAGTTTGGGACTCGGACCTCATAGCAATCAGCCCCAGCATTTT.

The V gene is TRBV6-1, the J gene TRBJ1-1; TRBD1 matches 11 bases. The length of the CDR3 is 14 residues. V was pared by 7 bases and J by 5 bases, with 6 bases of the junction left unmatched. CDR1 and CDR2 from the germline V gene are MNHNS and SASEGT. The CDR3 coding sequence is TGTGCCAGCACCCCGGACAGGGGGCGAACTGAAGCTTTCTTT. Amino acid sequence: CASTPDRGRTEAFF.

This clonotype was detected only a few times. V gene TRBV10-3 combines with J gene TRBJ2-2; tentatively, D is TRBD1 (5 bases). In germline, CDR1 is ENHRY, CDR2 SYGVKD. The ends were cut back, 4 bases at V and 5 bases at J, with 11 bases in the middle. The CDR3 totals 14 residues. The CDR3 region is CAISAPGRTGELFF. The CDR3 nucleotides are TGTGCCATCAGTGCGCCAGGGCGGACCGGGGAGCTGTTTTTT.

The J gene is TRBJ1-2, the V gene TRBV2; 9 bases line up with TRBD1. CDR3 length equals 15 residues. Germline V CDR1 and CDR2: SNHLY, FYNNEI. V shed 6 bases, J shed 3 bases, and the junction held 8 bases outside the gene matches. CDR3 bases: TGTGCCAGCAGCGTCGGGACAGGGTCCTACTATGGCTACACCTTC. Translation gives CASSVGTGSYYGYTF. Full variable domain (missing parts from reference TRBV2 and TRBJ1-2): EPEVTQTPSHQVTQMGQEVILRCVPISNHLYFYWYRQILGQKVEFLVSFYNNEISEKSEIFDDQFSVERPDGSNFTLKIRSTKLEDSAMYFCASSVGTGSYYGYTFGSGTRLTVV.

The V and J genes are TRBV7-2 and TRBJ2-3; the D is unclear. V gave up 1 base and J gave up 4 bases, with 9 bases separating them. From germline, CDR1 is SGHTA and CDR2 FQGNSA. The CDR3 covers 14 residues. This chain's CDR3 is CASSLDSFPDTQYF. CDR3 DNA sequence: TGTGCCAGCAGCTTAGACTCCTTCCCAGATACGCAGTATTTT. Full variable domain (rest looked up from reference TRBV7-2 and TRBJ2-3): GAGVSQSPSNKVTEKGKDVELRCDPISGHTALYWYRQSLGQGLEFLIYFQGNSAPDKSGLPSDRFSAERTGGSVSTLTIQRTQQEDSAVYLCASSLDSFPDTQYFGPGTRLTVL.

The J gene is TRBJ2-3, the V gene TRBV7-2, with D maybe TRBD2 (5 bases). Trimming removed 0 bases at V and 0 bases at J, with 16 bases between. The V gene's germline CDR1 is SGHTA and CDR2 FQGNSA. This CDR3 region has 18 residues. Here the CDR3 DNA reads TGTGCCAGCAGCTTAGCCCCCCCGGGGTACAGAAGCACAGATACGCAGTATTTT. This encodes CASSLAPPGYRSTDTQYF.

The chain recombines TRBV20-1 with TRBJ2-5; D may be TRBD1 or TRBD2 (5 bases each). This CDR3 comprises 16 residues. V was cut by 1 base and J by 7 bases, with 22 bases left in between. Germline CDR1 is DFQATT and CDR2 is SNEGSKA (reference sequence). CDR3 in amino acids: CSARVSSRALFGTQYF. The CDR3 DNA reads as TGCAGTGCTAGAGTTTCTAGCAGGGCACTGTTTGGGACCCAGTACTTC.

This clonotype was observed once. In DNA, the CDR3 is TGCGCCAGCAGCTTCGGACCTGTTTATAGCAATCAGCCCCAGCATTTT. It is translated as CASSFGPVYSNQPQHF. The rearrangement links TRBV5-1 to TRBJ1-5, with D uncertain. V was clipped by 2 bases and J by 0 bases, with 12 bases between them. CDR3 length: 16 residues. Germline V gene lookup returns CDR1 SGHRS and CDR2 YFSETQ.

The rearrangement joins TRBV4-2 to TRBJ2-3, with 9 bases matching TRBD1. J lost 4 bases, V lost 2 bases, and 7 bases had no gene match. The CDR3 has 16 residues. Per germline, CDR1 LGHNA and CDR2 YNFKEQ. CDR3 coding DNA: TGTGCCAGCAGCCAATTCGTGGACAGGGGCGCAGATACGCAGTATTTT. Translated, it gives CASSQFVDRGADTQYF.

This chain uses TRBV6-1 with TRBJ2-5; 11 bases align to TRBD2. The J segment lost 3 bases and the V segment lost 3 bases, leaving 3 bases of the junction unmatched. CDR1 and CDR2 from the germline V gene are MNHNS and SASEGT. CDR3 length equals 15 residues. DNA of the CDR3: TGTGCCAGCAGTGAGATGGGACTAGCGGAAGAGACCCAGTACTTC. Translated, it gives CASSEMGLAEETQYF.

The rearrangement uses TRBV11-1 and TRBJ2-1, with a weak D call TRBD2 (5 bases). CDR3 length equals 15 residues. Germline V CDR1 and CDR2: SGHAT, FQDESV (reference sequence). Trimming removed 4 bases from V and 4 bases from J, with 14 bases in between. CDR3 in amino acids: CASSSQRSPYNEQFF. The CDR3 DNA reads TGTGCCAGCAGCTCGCAGCGGAGTCCATACAATGAGCAGTTCTTC.

In its sample, this clonotype was seen a few times. This rearrangement joins TRBV7-9 to TRBJ2-3; 14 nucleotides match TRBD2. V dropped 2 bases and J dropped 4; count of bases not matched to a gene: 2. The CDR3 length is 16 residues. Germline V gene data show CDR1 as SEHNR and CDR2 as FQNEAQ (reference sequence). CDR3: CASSLQGLAGADTQYF. CDR3 sequence (DNA): TGTGCCAGCAGCTTACAGGGACTAGCGGGAGCAGATACGCAGTATTTT.

The chain recombines TRBV7-2 with TRBJ2-7, with 12 positions matching TRBD2. CDR1 and CDR2 from the germline V gene are SGHTA and FQGNSA. This CDR3 spans 17 amino acids. V lost 1 base and J lost 7; bases outside the gene matches: 11. The CDR3 DNA is TGTGCCAGCAGCTTAGAACTAGCGGGAGGAAGAACGGGTGAGCAGTACTTC. Residues: CASSLELAGGRTGEQYF.